This TCR beta chain was observed in a study of molecular identifiers for immune sequencing clone quantification. Overall study context: Sequencing covered four of five parts into which replicate RNA from approximately 22,000 or 94,000 naive CD8 cells was split. Notes on the study in general: Detectable among one million naive cells, according to reports, was Jurkat TCR RNA spiked in from one cell. Identical TCR molecules that share a barcode could lead to an underestimation of highly expanded clone sizes. Clones exceeding 20 RNA copies carried over 98% of effector molecules but under 1% of naive-cell molecules.

In germline, CDR1 is MDHEN, CDR2 SYDVKM. CDR3 length: 16 residues. V was trimmed by 2 bases and J by 3 bases, leaving 13 bases between them. Within the sample, this clonotype is medium-sized. Antigen specificity is unknown. TCRdb analysed the PCR reads with MiXCR anew, one entry per CDR3 protein. The sample lists about 9,700 distinct CDR3 sequences, around 20% occurring once. The source is a human donor in good health. Some libraries in this study had Jurkat cell RNA spiked in. The sequenced material came from naive CD8+ T cells from blood, with Jurkat cell RNA spiked in. Stated subset: FACS-sorted CD8+CD4-CCR7+CD45RA+ naive T cells. V usage is TRBV28 and J usage is TRBJ2-2; D is possibly TRBD2 (5 bases). CDR3 protein: CASSLLLASYTGELFF. In nucleotides, the CDR3 is TGTGCCAGCAGTTTACTGTTAGCGAGTTACACCGGGGAGCTGTTTTTT.